This T cell receptor (beta chain) was captured in a study of blood T cell repertoires in COVID-19. Study background: Nucleic acid was either cDNA or gDNA, and it came from T cells, B-cell-depleted T cells, or PBMCs.

Libraries were prepared by immunoSEQ multiplex PCR; TCRdb keeps only in-frame clonotypes and omits some of them. The repertoire holds 90,000 to 120,000 clones, less than 75% seen once, with 1.8% in the top ten. The length of the CDR3 is 14 residues. V was cut by 6 bases and J by 6 bases, with 16 bases left in between. Per the germline V gene, CDR1 is SNHLY and CDR2 is FYNNEI. The sample comprised peripheral blood. The origin of this receptor is a woman in her thirties or forties with acute or convalescent COVID-19. The gene calls are TRBV2 and TRBJ2-3, with D maybe TRBD2 (6 bases). The CDR3 spells CASRGLSFMDTQYF. In nucleotides, the CDR3 is TGTGCCAGCAGGGGACTTTCTTTTATGGATACGCAGTATTTT.